One sample yielded the 24 T cell receptor beta chains listed below, sequenced in a study of CD8 T cells in Susac syndrome. Reverse transcription of roughly 0.45 to 1 ug RNA used random hexamers. TCRdb reanalysed the immunoSEQ multiplex PCR reads using MiXCR and keeps one entry per CDR3 protein. This sample has around 220,000 distinct CDR3 sequences; about 93% occur once, and the top ten carry about 0.15%. Specimen: CD8+ T cells from PBMCs. These receptors were taken from a human donor with multiple sclerosis.

This chain uses TRBV27 with TRBJ1-1, with TRBD1 as a possible D gene (6 bases). The CDR3 has 13 amino acids. V gave up 3 bases and J gave up 4 bases, with 9 bases separating them. Germline V gene sequence: CDR1 MNHEY, CDR2 SMNVEV (reference sequence). CDR3 sequence reads: CASSFHRVTEAFF. The CDR3 DNA reads TGTGCCAGCAGTTTCCACAGGGTCACTGAAGCTTTCTTT.

The chain links TRBV12-3 or TRBV12-4 to TRBJ1-2; a weak D match, TRBD1 (5 bases). V was pared by 3 bases and J by 1 base, with 15 bases between. The length of the CDR3 is 16 residues. The CDR3 bases are TGTGCCAGCAGTTTGGGGGGTCTGGAGGGTAACTATGGCTACACCTTC. This sequence encodes CASSLGGLEGNYGYTF.

The V gene is TRBV5-6, the J gene TRBJ2-1; 7 bases agree with TRBD1. CDR1 and CDR2 from the germline V gene are SGHDT and YYEEEE. The ends lost 1 base at V and 8 bases at J; junction bases unmatched: 9. The CDR3 consists of 15 residues. The DNA for the CDR3 is TGTGCCAGCAGCTTGCCCGGGACAGAGGCGGATGAGCAGTTCTTC. This codes for CASSLPGTEADEQFF. Together with reference TRBV5-6 and TRBJ2-1, the CDR3 gives the full variable domain: DAGVTQSPTHLIKTRGQQVTLRCSPKSGHDTVSWYQQALGQGPQFIFQYYEEEERQRGNFPDRFSGHQFPNYSSELNVNALLLGDSALYLCASSLPGTEADEQFFGPGTRLTVL.

The rearrangement uses TRBV4-3 and TRBJ2-3; D may correspond to TRBD1 or TRBD2 (6 bases each). This CDR3 contains 18 residues. Trimming shortened V by 3 bases and J by 6 bases, and 25 bases separated the two germline ends. The germline CDR1 and CDR2 sequences are LGHNA and YSLEER. CDR3 nucleotides: TGCGCCAGCAGCCAGATGGGGTCGAGAGGGGGGACTCTGGATACGCAGTATTTT. Protein: CASSQMGSRGGTLDTQYF.

This chain joins TRBV25-1 and TRBJ2-7; 8 bases are shared with TRBD1. Trimming at V came to 1 base and at J to 5 bases, leaving 4 bases not matched to a gene. The CDR3 extends over 14 amino acids. CDR1 and CDR2 from the germline V gene are MGHDK and SYGVNS. CDR3 protein: CASSESPTGDEQYF. The DNA of the CDR3 is TGTGCCAGCAGTGAATCTCCGACAGGGGACGAGCAGTACTTC.

V usage is TRBV2 and J usage is TRBJ1-2; D remains unclear. The germline V gene encodes CDR1 SNHLY and CDR2 FYNNEI. The CDR3 extends over 14 amino acids. The V gene lost 3 bases and the J gene lost 3 bases, with 11 bases spanning the gap. The chain's CDR3 is CASSETQRDYGYTF. The CDR3 nucleotides are TGTGCCAGCAGTGAGACTCAGAGGGACTATGGCTACACCTTC.

The V gene is TRBV20-1, the J gene TRBJ2-1; a possible D gene is TRBD2 (7 bases). The V gene's germline CDR1 is DFQATT and CDR2 SNEGSKA (reference sequence). Between the trimmed V and J ends, which lost 3 bases and 12 bases, there was a span of 24 bases. CDR3 size: 15 residues. The CDR3 DNA reads TGCAGTGCTAGGTTGGGGGGGGGCAGATCCTTAGGGCAGTTCTTC. It is translated as CSARLGGGRSLGQFF.

The V call is TRBV4-1, the J call TRBJ2-5, with 11 bases aligning to TRBD2. Germline CDR1 reads MGHRA; CDR2 reads YSYEKL. Trimming took 5 bases from V and 5 from J; bases not matched to a gene: 7. The CDR3 length is 15 residues. The CDR3 sequence is CASSVTSGSMETQYF. In DNA, the CDR3 is TGCGCCAGCAGCGTCACTAGCGGGAGTATGGAGACCCAGTACTTC.

Only a few counts were recorded for this clonotype. The chain employs TRBV13 and TRBJ2-1, with TRBD2 matching 11 bases. The junction had 4 bases not matched to a gene; V was cut back by 4 bases and J by 2 bases. Germline V gene data show CDR1 as PRHDT and CDR2 as FYEKMQ (reference sequence). The CDR3 covers 16 residues. CDR3 amino acids: CASSSLAGGPYNEQFF. CDR3 DNA: TGTGCCAGCAGCTCTCTAGCGGGAGGCCCCTACAATGAGCAGTTCTTC. The entire variable domain, with the rest obtained from reference TRBV13 and TRBJ2-1, is as follows: AAGVIQSPRHLIKEKRETATLKCYPIPRHDTVYWYQQGPGQDPQFLISFYEKMQSDKGSIPDRFSAQQFSDYHSELNMSSLELGDSALYFCASSSLAGGPYNEQFFGPGTRLTVL.

The chain recombines TRBV25-1 with TRBJ2-2; 7 positions match TRBD2. Germline CDR1 and CDR2: MGHDK and SYGVNS. The CDR3 is 15 residues long. The junction had 8 bases not matched to a gene; V was cut back by 4 bases and J by 6 bases. CDR3 sequence (DNA): TGTGCCAGCAGTGCGGTAGCGGGTGCTGCCGGGGAGCTGTTTTTT. Protein product: CASSAVAGAAGELFF. The full variable domain, rest sourced from reference TRBV25-1 and TRBJ2-2, is EADIYQTPRYLVIGTGKKITLECSQTMGHDKMYWYQQDPGMELHLIHYSYGVNSTEKGDLSSESTVSRIRTEHFPLTLESARPSHTSQYLCASSAVAGAAGELFFGEGSRLTVL.

The chain joins TRBV29-1 to TRBJ1-2; 10 bases map to TRBD1. The CDR3 consists of 16 residues. The V gene's germline CDR1 is SQVTM and CDR2 ANQGSEA. V lost 1 base to trimming and J lost 3 bases; unmatched junction nucleotides: 8. CDR3 in DNA: TGCAGCGTTGAAGGGGACAGGGGCCCGCGGGACTATGGCTACACCTTC. It specifies CSVEGDRGPRDYGYTF. The full variable domain, with the rest looked up from reference TRBV29-1 and TRBJ1-2, is SAVISQKPSRDICQRGTSLTIQCQVDSQVTMMFWYRQQPGQSLTLIATANQGSEATYESGFVIDKFPISRPNLTFSTLTVSNMSPEDSSIYLCSVEGDRGPRDYGYTFGSGTRLTVV.

This chain connects TRBV20-1 to TRBJ2-6; maybe TRBD1 (7 bases). V gave up 3 bases and J gave up 2 bases, with 11 bases separating them. This CDR3 is built from 15 residues. Germline CDR1 reads DFQATT; CDR2 reads SNEGSKA (reference sequence). CDR3 in amino acids: CSAREGTAGANVLTF. The CDR3 DNA reads as TGCAGTGCTAGGGAGGGGACAGCTGGGGCCAACGTCCTGACTTTC.

The rearrangement links TRBV7-9 to TRBJ1-2; D not certain. V was pared by 5 bases and J by 0 bases, with 7 bases between. Germline values: CDR1 SEHNR, CDR2 FQNEAQ (reference sequence). This CDR3 comprises 13 residues. In nucleotides, the CDR3 is TGTGCCAGCAGCGTCGGTGCTAACTATGGCTACACCTTC. Translation gives CASSVGANYGYTF. The complete variable domain, with remaining parts taken from reference TRBV7-9 and TRBJ1-2, reads DTGVSQNPRHKITKRGQNVTFRCDPISEHNRLYWYRQTLGQGPEFLTYFQNEAQLEKSRLLSDRFSAERPKGSFSTLEIQRTEQGDSAMYLCASSVGANYGYTFGSGTRLTVV.

V and J are TRBV12-3 or TRBV12-4 and TRBJ2-3, with 8 bases matching TRBD2. CDR3 length: 20 residues. The V segment lost 5 bases and the J segment 1 base; nucleotides outside the gene matches: 20. As DNA, the CDR3 is TGTGCCAGCAGTCCCCCGACGGCGGGAGGTTCCAACTCACGCACAGATACGCAGTATTTT. Translation gives CASSPPTAGGSNSRTDTQYF.

Notes on this clonotype: Possible read error: a much larger clone is one base away. The chain has TRBV28 and TRBJ2-7; D call uncertain. This CDR3 comprises 12 residues. The V gene lost 4 bases and the J gene lost 0 bases, with 4 bases spanning the gap. CDR1 is MDHEN, CDR2 SYDVKM, per germline. As DNA, the CDR3 is TGTGCCAGCAGTTGGAGCTCCTACGAGCAGTACTTC. Translation gives CASSWSSYEQYF.

The gene calls are TRBV20-1 and TRBJ1-4; D gene ambiguous. This CDR3 spans 16 amino acids. Between the trimmed V and J ends, which lost 4 bases and 10 bases, there was a span of 25 bases. From germline, CDR1 is DFQATT and CDR2 SNEGSKA (reference sequence). CDR3 nucleotide sequence: TGCAGTGCTACCCCTGGGCCGGGGTTGAGCTCAGGAAAACTGTTTTTT. Protein sequence: CSATPGPGLSSGKLFF.

This chain uses TRBV7-2 with TRBJ2-5; D gene uncertain. The V end lost 6 bases, the J end lost 2 bases, and 13 bases lay between the germline ends. CDR1 and CDR2 from the germline V gene are SGHTA and FQGNSA. CDR3 length: 14 amino acids. The chain's CDR3 is CASSPELTQETQYF. CDR3 nucleotides: TGTGCCAGCAGTCCCGAGCTTACACAAGAGACCCAGTACTTC.

This clonotype is a singleton in its sample. This sequence joins TRBV14 and TRBJ2-2; D gene unclear. Trimming left V 3 bases short and J 2 bases short, with 10 bases between. The CDR3 consists of 15 residues. Germline loops: CDR1 SGHDN, CDR2 FVKESK. The CDR3 loop is CASSQAPTNTGELFF. The CDR3 DNA follows: TGTGCCAGCAGCCAGGCCCCCACAAACACCGGGGAGCTGTTTTTT.

The chain combines TRBV11-2 with TRBJ2-1; D perhaps matches TRBD1 (6 bases). The CDR3 is made up of 13 amino acids. Trimming removed 5 bases at V and 10 bases at J, with 15 bases between. Looked up from germline, CDR1 is SGHAT and CDR2 is FQNNGV. The CDR3 DNA follows: TGTGCCAGCAGCGAACAGGGCTCGTGGGAGCAGTTCTTC. It encodes CASSEQGSWEQFF.

This clonotype has a single count. V usage is TRBV29-1 and J usage is TRBJ2-1; 8 positions match TRBD2. Germline CDR1 SQVTM, CDR2 ANQGSEA. V lost 4 bases, J lost 7 bases, and 6 bases stayed unmatched. There are 13 residues in the CDR3. CDR3 nucleotide sequence: TGCAGCGTTGTTGTAGCGGGAAGGAATGAGCAGTTCTTC. This translates into CSVVVAGRNEQFF.

V and J are TRBV27 and TRBJ2-1; 11 nucleotides align to TRBD2. Germline CDR1 reads MNHEY; CDR2 reads SMNVEV (reference sequence). J was trimmed by 9 bases and V by 5 bases; bases with no gene match: 12. The CDR3 covers 16 residues. The CDR3 reads CASSLSGSGGAGEQFF. In DNA, the CDR3 is TGTGCCAGCAGTCTCTCGGGTAGCGGGGGGGCCGGTGAGCAGTTCTTC.

The chain's CDR3 is CASRPGQGWNTEAFF. The CDR3 region has the DNA TGTGCCAGCAGACCCGGACAGGGATGGAACACTGAAGCTTTCTTT. The rearrangement joins TRBV2 to TRBJ1-1; 8 bases are a match to TRBD1. Germline trimming cut 6 bases from V and 1 base from J; bases unmatched to any gene: 7. This CDR3 region has 15 residues. Germline values: CDR1 SNHLY, CDR2 FYNNEI.

The chain carries TRBV7-9 and TRBJ2-1; no clear D. This CDR3 is built from 13 residues. V gave up 1 base and J gave up 5 bases, with 6 bases separating them. Germline-derived CDR1 and CDR2 are SEHNR and FQNEAQ (reference sequence). The CDR3 region is CASSLEVNNEQFF. DNA of the CDR3: TGTGCCAGCAGCTTAGAGGTGAACAATGAGCAGTTCTTC.

This chain connects TRBV29-1 to TRBJ2-1; 9 nucleotides line up with TRBD1. CDR1 is SQVTM and CDR2 is ANQGSEA in the germline V gene. The ends lost 7 bases at V and 5 bases at J; junction bases unmatched: 9. The CDR3 sequence is 14 residues long. CDR3: CSGDRDTRNNEQFF. In nucleotides, the CDR3 is TGCAGCGGGGACAGGGATACAAGAAACAATGAGCAGTTCTTC.